These 20 T cell receptor beta chains share one sample of origin, sequenced in a study of T cells in women clearing cervical HPV infection. The repertoire was sequenced with immunoSEQ multiplex PCR; TCRdb's copy has only in-frame clones and lacks some. This table lists 45,000 to 55,000 clones. The source material was blood buffy coat. The receptors were sampled from a woman aged 18 to 75 with a cervical HPV16 infection that either progressed to CIN3+ or cleared (not recorded which).

With regard to this clone: The CDR3 end falls 3 residues outside the read, so it is completed with the germline J gene. The rearrangement links TRBV5-1 to TRBJ2-3; 10 positions agree with TRBD1. The ends lost 3 bases at V and 3 bases at J; junction bases unmatched: 7. The CDR3 consists of 16 residues. Germline CDR1 and CDR2: SGHRS and YFSETQ. The CDR3 sequence is CASSSGQGYGTDTQYF. The sequenced part of the CDR3 DNA is TGCGCCAGCAGCTCGGGACAGGGGTACGGGACAGATACG.

Turning to this clone: Read sequence stops 3 residues before the CDR3 end, and the germline J gene provides the missing end. The genes are TRBV5-1 and TRBJ2-2; unclear D gene. Trimming stripped 5 bases from V and 4 bases from J, with 12 bases between. The CDR3 spans 14 residues. In germline, CDR1 is SGHRS, CDR2 YFSETQ. The DNA read from the CDR3 is TGCGCCAGCAGAGTGATAGGGTCCACCGGGGAG. It codes for CASRVIGSTGE. The entire CDR3 reads CASRVIGSTGELFF.

Remarks on this clone: The read falls 3 residues short of the CDR3 end, and the missing part is taken from the germline J gene. The rearrangement joins TRBV2 to TRBJ1-5; D is unresolved. This CDR3 is built from 13 residues. V lost 6 bases to trimming and J lost 0 bases, with 6 bases between them. Per germline, CDR1 SNHLY and CDR2 FYNNEI. The CDR3 DNA, read in part, is TGTGCCAGCAGGCGTGATAGCAATCAGCCC. Its protein product is CASRRDSNQP. The entire CDR3 reads CASRRDSNQPQHF.

In the case of this clone: Read coverage stops 3 residues before the CDR3 terminus; the germline J gene supplies the remainder. This chain joins TRBV19 and TRBJ2-2; 8 bases line up with TRBD1. Germline CDR1 LNHDA, CDR2 SQIVND (reference sequence). V lost 4 bases and J lost 0; bases outside the gene matches: 10. The CDR3 runs 18 residues. Incomplete CDR3 DNA: TGTGCCAGTAGTACAGGGGGACAGGTGTATTCGAACACCGGGGAG. Encoded protein: CASSTGGQVYSNTGE. The full CDR3 protein reads CASSTGGQVYSNTGELFF.

In the case of this clone: The missing CDR3 end, 3 residues past where the read stops, is filled in from the germline J gene. The chain uses TRBV19 and TRBJ1-5, with a weak D call TRBD1 (6 bases). CDR3 size: 14 residues. V dropped 7 bases and J dropped 3 bases, with 13 bases sitting between them. The germline V gene has CDR1 LNHDA and CDR2 SQIVND (reference sequence). The CDR3 here is CASMVQGLNQPQHF. The sequenced part of the CDR3 DNA is TGTGCCAGTATGGTACAGGGCCTCAATCAGCCC.

With respect to this clone: The read stops 3 residues short of the end of the CDR3; the missing end is completed from the germline J gene. This chain links TRBV23-1 with TRBJ1-4, with TRBD1 matching 7 bases. TRBV23-1 is sorted into the ORF group, with uncertain function. This CDR3 is 19 amino acids long. CDR3 DNA, as far as it was read: TGCGCCAGCAGTCAATCGGGGCAGGGGGACCTAACTGGGGCCAACGTA. Protein product: CASSQSGQGDLTGANV. The full CDR3 is CASSQSGQGDLTGANVLFF.

Turning to this clone: Coverage ceases 3 residues before the CDR3 finishes, and the germline J gene fills in the end. The V and J genes are TRBV6-1 and TRBJ1-2, with D hard to call. Germline-derived CDR1 and CDR2 are MNHNS and SASEGT. The CDR3 is made up of 12 amino acids. The CDR3 here is CASSEATYDYTF. The covered CDR3 bases are TGTGCCAGCAGTGAAGCCACCTACGAC.

Comments on this clone: The CDR3 end is not reached by the read, which stops 3 residues before it; the germline J gene fills it in. V gene TRBV7-9 combines with J gene TRBJ1-1; weak D call: TRBD1 (6 bases). CDR3 length: 13 amino acids. Trimming removed 4 bases from V and 4 bases from J, with 10 bases in between. The V gene's germline CDR1 is SEHNR and CDR2 FQNEAQ (reference sequence). CDR3 DNA, as far as it was read: TGTGCCAGCAGCTACAGGGAGGGCACTGAA. Amino acids: CASSYREGTE. The entire CDR3 protein is CASSYREGTEAFF.

Regarding this clone: Sequencing ends 3 residues short of the CDR3 end; the germline J gene provides the rest. Other nucleotide sequences from this sample produce the same CDR3. This chain uses TRBV30 with TRBJ1-3; D gene ambiguous. CDR3 length: 12 residues. Germline CDR1 reads GTSNPN; CDR2 reads SVGIG (reference sequence). Between the trimmed V and J ends, which lost 6 bases and 0 bases, there was a span of 6 bases. CDR3: CACISSGNTIYF. Partial CDR3 DNA: TGTGCCTGTATTAGCTCTGGAAACACC.

Comment on this clone: The read gets to within 3 residues of the CDR3 end, and the germline J gene fills in the rest. The gene calls are TRBV29-1 and TRBJ1-4; the D is unclear. CDR1 SQVTM and CDR2 ANQGSEA come from the germline V gene. CDR3 size: 12 residues. V gave up 6 bases and J gave up 6 bases, with 11 bases separating them. The chain's CDR3 is CSVRSYYEKLFF. CDR3 DNA (partial): TGCAGCGTCCGGTCCTACTATGAAAAA.

Note on this clone: The read gets to within 3 residues of the CDR3 end, and the germline J gene fills in the rest. The gene calls are TRBV2 and TRBJ2-2; 8 bases align to TRBD1. CDR1 is SNHLY and CDR2 is FYNNEI in the germline V gene. The CDR3 consists of 17 residues. CDR3 protein: CASSEGGTGQRGSPLFF. Incomplete CDR3 DNA: TGTGCCAGCAGTGAAGGGGGGACAGGACAGAGGGGTTCACCG.

About this clone: The read ends 3 residues before the CDR3 terminus; that terminus is restored from the germline J gene. The genes are TRBV18 and TRBJ1-2, with D tentatively TRBD1 (6 bases). CDR3 size: 14 residues. CDR1 is KGHSH and CDR2 is LQKENI in the germline V gene. CDR3 protein: CASSPLAGDNDYTF. CDR3 DNA (partial): TGTGCCAGCTCACCACTAGCGGGGGACAATGAC.

Concerning this clone itself: The read gets to within 3 residues of the CDR3 end, and the germline J gene fills in the rest. The V gene is TRBV5-1, the J gene TRBJ1-5; D ambiguous. Trimming took 0 bases from V and 1 from J, leaving 11 bases between them. This CDR3 spans 16 amino acids. CDR1 and CDR2 from the germline V gene are SGHRS and YFSETQ. The part of the CDR3 DNA that was read is TGCGCCAGCAGCTTGGATGCGGGTTCGAGCAATCAGCCC. Its translation is CASSLDAGSSNQP. The full CDR3 protein reads CASSLDAGSSNQPQHF.

As for this clone: The observed sequence ends 3 residues before the CDR3 terminus, with the missing tail filled in from the germline J gene. V is TRBV9 and J is TRBJ2-3, with TRBD1 identical over 8 bases. J lost 1 base, V lost 2 bases, and 6 bases had no gene match. Germline V gene data show CDR1 as SGDLS and CDR2 as YYNGEE. CDR3 length equals 16 residues. The CDR3 reads CASSVKQTGGTDTQYF. The part of the CDR3 DNA that was read is TGTGCCAGCAGCGTGAAACAGACAGGGGGCACAGATACG.

The part of the CDR3 DNA that was read is TGCGCCAGCAGCTTAAAGGACAACTCCTATAATTCACCA. Protein: CASSLKDNSYNSP. The entire CDR3 protein reads CASSLKDNSYNSPLFF. This chain joins TRBV5-1 and TRBJ1-4; TRBD1 is a possible D gene (5 bases). The CDR3 end falls 3 residues outside the read, so it is completed with the germline J gene. The CDR3 has 16 residues. CDR1 is SGHRS and CDR2 is YFSETQ in the germline V gene.

Concerning this clone itself: Read coverage stops 3 residues before the CDR3 terminus; the germline J gene supplies the remainder. The chain couples TRBV5-5 to TRBJ1-1; weak D call: TRBD1 (6 bases). V lost 5 bases and J 2 bases, leaving 13 bases between the germline ends. The CDR3 is made up of 14 amino acids. The V gene's germline CDR1 is SGHKS and CDR2 YYEKEE (reference sequence). This CDR3 reads CASRPAGGNTEAFF. CDR3 bases read: TGTGCCAGCAGGCCCGCGGGGGGCAACACTGAA.

Regarding this clone: Its ends do not fully match the called genes, so a read error is possible. The CDR3 is cut off 3 residues early in the read; its end comes from the germline J gene. Other DNA sequences of this sample code for an identical CDR3. The gene calls are TRBV19 and TRBJ1-3, with D possibly matching TRBD1 (6 bases). This CDR3 is built from 15 residues. Germline lookup yields CDR1 LNHDA and CDR2 SQIVND (reference sequence). The covered CDR3 bases are TGTGCCAGTAGTCAGGCACAGGGCTCTGGAAACACG. Its translation: CASSQAQGSGNT. The full CDR3 protein reads CASSQAQGSGNTIYF.

Turning to this clone: The sequence runs out 3 residues before the end of the CDR3; the remainder is reconstructed from the germline J gene. The chain joins TRBV30 to TRBJ1-3; possibly TRBD1 for D (5 bases). The length of the CDR3 is 15 residues. V was cut by 5 bases and J by 0 bases, with 14 bases left in between. The germline V gene encodes CDR1 GTSNPN and CDR2 SVGIG (reference sequence). CDR3: CAWDAGYRSGNTIYF. The part of the CDR3 DNA that was read is TGTGCCTGGGACGCAGGGTATCGCTCTGGAAACACC.

A note on this clone: The read comes to an end 3 residues before the CDR3 does, leaving the germline J gene to fill in the end. The rearrangement joins TRBV7-9 to TRBJ2-1; a weak D match, TRBD2 (5 bases). The V gene's germline CDR1 is SEHNR and CDR2 FQNEAQ (reference sequence). This CDR3 is 15 amino acids long. Trimming shortened V by 5 bases and J by 0 bases, and 11 bases separated the two germline ends. CDR3 sequence: CASSPLALSYNEQFF. CDR3 bases read: TGTGCCAGCAGCCCGCTAGCCCTCTCCTACAATGAG.

Worth noting for this clone: Germline is not matched at one junction end, which may reflect a read error. Coverage ceases 3 residues before the CDR3 finishes, and the germline J gene fills in the end. The same CDR3 can be traced to other DNA sequences in this sample. The V and J genes are TRBV30 and TRBJ1-3, with 10 bases that match TRBD1. The CDR3 consists of 13 residues. Germline V gene sequence: CDR1 GTSNPN, CDR2 SVGIG (reference sequence). This chain's CDR3 is CAAGTGAGNTIYF. The sequenced part of the CDR3 DNA is TGTGCCGCCGGGACAGGGGCCGGAAACACT.